The 7 T cell receptor beta chains below come from one sample, sequenced in a study of CD8 T cells in ankylosing spondylitis (dated by TCRdb to 2016 to 2017). What the study reported, not specific to this receptor: Blood from ankylosing spondylitis patients appeared to be characterized by a TCR beta motif composed of roughly eight highly homologous amino acid variants.

The library came from 5' RACE. Sequencing was performed on an Illumina HiSeq 2500. The public reads were reanalyzed by TCRdb: fastp trimming at Q25, MiXCR alignment, in-frame beta chains only. Records with the same CDR3 protein are collapsed into one entry carrying the most frequent genes and DNA. The sample table holds around 770,000 distinct CDR3 sequences, of which 12% were seen once. The biggest ten clones account for under 0.6% of the sample. Their specific antigens are unknown. Material for sequencing was blood, either unsorted or a sorted T cell fraction (not recorded which). These receptor sequences come from a male donor with ankylosing spondylitis.

This clonotype was seen at least ten times. The CDR3 DNA is TGTGCCAGCAGTCCCGCTAACGATTCACCCCTCCACTTT. It encodes CASSPANDSPLHF. The chain carries TRBV12-3 or TRBV12-4 and TRBJ1-6, with D uncertain. Trimming took off 5 bases at V and 8 bases at J, with 10 bases between the two ends. The CDR3 is made up of 13 amino acids.

This clonotype has more than one count but fewer than ten. The V and J genes are TRBV30 and TRBJ1-2; no reliable D call. V lost 5 bases and J lost 6, with 25 bases in between. Looked up from germline, CDR1 is GTSNPN and CDR2 is SVGIG (reference sequence). The CDR3 is 16 amino acids. For the CDR3, the DNA is TGTGCCTGGTTCCTGAGCCGCGGGCGGCGGGGAAATGGCTACACCTTC. Translated: CAWFLSRGRRGNGYTF. Variable domain in full (rest from reference TRBV30 and TRBJ1-2): SQTIHQWPATLVQPVGSPLSLECTVEGTSNPNLYWYRQAAGRGLQLLFYSVGIGQISSEVPQNLSASRPQDRQFILSSKKLLLSDSGFYLCAWFLSRGRRGNGYTFGSGTRLTVV.

This chain joins TRBV10-3 and TRBJ1-1; perhaps TRBD1 as D (5 bases). The CDR3 has 13 residues. V was cut by 7 bases and J by 5 bases, with 14 bases left in between. Per the germline V gene, CDR1 is ENHRY and CDR2 is SYGVKD. For the CDR3, the DNA is TGTGCCATCATGAGCCGGGAGGGGACTGAAGCTTTCTTT. Amino acid sequence: CAIMSREGTEAFF.

This clonotype showed up just a few times. The chain recombines TRBV20-1 with TRBJ2-7; perhaps TRBD2 as D (7 bases). Trimming took 8 bases from V and 5 from J, leaving 19 bases between them. The CDR3 is 13 amino acids. Germline V gives CDR1 DFQATT, CDR2 SNEGSKA (reference sequence). CDR3 in amino acids: CSSGGNAANEQYF. The CDR3 DNA follows: TGCAGTTCGGGGGGCAATGCCGCCAACGAGCAGTACTTC.

This clonotype has more than one count but fewer than ten. The chain recombines TRBV20-1 with TRBJ1-2; D not certain. Germline V gene data show CDR1 as DFQATT and CDR2 as SNEGSKA (reference sequence). Trimming pared 1 base from V and 7 bases from J, leaving 13 bases between. CDR3 size: 13 residues. As DNA, the CDR3 is TGCAGTGCTAGAGGGGCAGGATATCGTGGCTACACCTTC. Its protein product is CSARGAGYRGYTF.

The chain carries TRBV7-2 and TRBJ1-1; D is ambiguous. Germline V lookup: CDR1 SGHTA, CDR2 FQGNSA. CDR3 size: 13 residues. Trimming cost V 7 bases and J 1 base, with 10 bases left between them. The CDR3 DNA reads as TGTGCCAGCACCCGGCGTGGGAACACTGAAGCTTTCTTT. Translation gives CASTRRGNTEAFF.

The V and J genes are TRBV15 and TRBJ2-5; D is ambiguous. V dropped 0 bases and J dropped 4 bases, with 18 bases sitting between them. Germline loops: CDR1 LNHNV, CDR2 YYDKDF (reference sequence). This CDR3 contains 17 residues. This CDR3 is CATSREPRRGVRETQYF. Written as DNA, the CDR3 is TGTGCCACCAGCAGAGAACCCCGGCGCGGTGTGAGAGAGACCCAGTACTTC.